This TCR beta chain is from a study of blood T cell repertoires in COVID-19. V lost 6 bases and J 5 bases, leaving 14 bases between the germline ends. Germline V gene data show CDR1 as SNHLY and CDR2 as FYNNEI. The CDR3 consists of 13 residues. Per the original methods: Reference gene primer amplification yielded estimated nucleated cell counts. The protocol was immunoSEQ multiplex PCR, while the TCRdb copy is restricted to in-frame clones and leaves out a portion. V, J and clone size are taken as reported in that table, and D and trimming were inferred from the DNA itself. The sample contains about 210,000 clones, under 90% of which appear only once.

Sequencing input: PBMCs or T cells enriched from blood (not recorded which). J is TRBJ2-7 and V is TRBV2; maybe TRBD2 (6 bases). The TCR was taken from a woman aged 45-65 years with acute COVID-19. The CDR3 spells CASREGASHEQYF. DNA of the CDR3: TGTGCCAGCAGGGAGGGAGCTTCCCACGAGCAGTACTTC.